These 31 T cell receptor beta chains were all obtained from the same sample, sequenced in a study of a mutant IDH1 vaccine in newly diagnosed glioma. Noted time point: week 23, last vaccination. The study gave 300 ug of mutant IDH1 20-mer peptide per vaccine dose, with topical imiquimod. Produced via immunoSEQ multiplex PCR; TCRdb's table is partial and in-frame only. This sample has 40,000 or so clones, with approximately 72% found just once. The antigens these receptors bind are not known. Source: PBMCs, taken from a glioma patient whose treatment included an IDH1 peptide vaccine. Every receptor here comes from a man in his fifties with glioma.

This chain joins TRBV29-1 and TRBJ2-1; D perhaps matches TRBD1 (5 bases). CDR1 and CDR2 from the germline V gene are SQVTM and ANQGSEA. V dropped 2 bases and J dropped 8 bases, with 10 bases sitting between them. The CDR3 loop spans 12 amino acids. The CDR3 coding sequence is TGCAGCGTTGAAAGGGGCGGCTATGAGCAGTTCTTC. Its protein product is CSVERGGYEQFF.

This clone is classed as medium-sized. The V and J genes are TRBV7-9 and TRBJ1-2, with D perhaps matching TRBD1 (5 bases). From germline, CDR1 is SEHNR and CDR2 FQNEAQ (reference sequence). Between the trimmed V and J ends, which lost 2 bases and 4 bases, there was a span of 11 bases. This CDR3 spans 14 amino acids. The CDR3 DNA reads TGTGCCAGCAGCTTACCCGGGGCCCCCTATGGCTACACCTTC. Translation gives CASSLPGAPYGYTF.

This clone was seen a single time. V is TRBV6-5 and J is TRBJ2-1; no reliable D call. This CDR3 is 11 amino acids long. CDR1 MNHEY and CDR2 SVGAGI come from the germline V gene. Trimming cost V 5 bases and J 7 bases, with 6 bases left between them. CDR3 in DNA: TGTGCCAGCAGTCAACGGAATGAGCAGTTCTTC. Amino acids: CASSQRNEQFF.

This clone has more than one count but fewer than ten. The chain carries TRBV5-4 and TRBJ1-1; tentatively, D is TRBD1 (5 bases). CDR1 and CDR2 from the germline V gene are SGHNT and YYREEE (reference sequence). The CDR3 is 14 amino acids. V was cut by 4 bases and J by 5 bases, with 15 bases left in between. CDR3 DNA sequence: TGTGCCAGCAGCCCGGGAAGGGGAAGGACTGAAGCTTTCTTT. Translated: CASSPGRGRTEAFF.

The chain has TRBV4-2 and TRBJ1-2; 8 nucleotides agree with TRBD1. The CDR3 consists of 15 residues. Germline CDR1 is LGHNA and CDR2 is YNFKEQ. V lost 1 base to trimming and J lost 4 bases; unmatched junction nucleotides: 5. The CDR3 spells CASSQAPQGAYGYTF. CDR3 DNA: TGTGCCAGCAGCCAAGCCCCCCAGGGGGCCTATGGCTACACCTTC.

The V and J genes are TRBV10-1 and TRBJ2-7; D remains unclear. Trimming shortened V by 7 bases and J by 0 bases, and 10 bases separated the two germline ends. The germline gives CDR1 WNHNN, CDR2 SYGVQD (reference sequence). The CDR3 loop spans 13 amino acids. CDR3 sequence (DNA): TGCGCCAGCACCCCAGGACGCTCCTACGAGCAGTACTTC. Amino acid sequence: CASTPGRSYEQYF.

The genes are TRBV4-3 and TRBJ2-1, with TRBD1 matching over 7 bases. With 3 bases clipped from V and 13 bases from J, the junction kept 9 bases outside the gene matches. There are 13 residues in the CDR3. Germline CDR1 reads LGHNA; CDR2 reads YSLEER. Written as DNA, the CDR3 is TGCGCCAGCAGCCAGTCCCGGGACAGCGTTCAGTTCTTC. It specifies CASSQSRDSVQFF.

This clone was counted a few times. The chain has TRBV7-9 and TRBJ2-1; 7 bases align to TRBD1. The CDR3 is 13 amino acids. The V gene end was trimmed by 4 bases and the J gene end by 8 bases; junction bases not matched to a gene: 5. Germline CDR1 is SEHNR and CDR2 is FQNEAQ (reference sequence). The CDR3 region is CASSYEGGDEQFF. In DNA form, the CDR3 reads TGTGCCAGCAGCTATGAAGGGGGCGATGAGCAGTTCTTC.

This chain links TRBV7-6 with TRBJ2-5; D tentatively fits TRBD1 or TRBD2 (5 bases each). Germline loops: CDR1 SGHVS, CDR2 FNYEAQ. The CDR3 covers 15 residues. The germline V and J ends were trimmed by 2 bases and 0 bases, with 10 bases remaining between them. The CDR3 region is CASSLTGRYQETQYF. The CDR3 DNA follows: TGTGCCAGCAGCTTAACGGGGCGGTACCAAGAGACCCAGTACTTC. The whole variable domain, remainder taken from reference TRBV7-6 and TRBJ2-5, is GAGVSQSPRYKVTKRGQDVALRCDPISGHVSLYWYRQALGQGPEFLTYFNYEAQQDKSGLPNDRFSAERPEGSISTLTIQRTEQRDSAMYRCASSLTGRYQETQYFGPGTRLLVL.

The rearrangement uses TRBV30 and TRBJ2-2; TRBD2 matches 13 bases. There are 14 residues in the CDR3. Trimming cost V 7 bases and J 6 bases; bases outside gene matches: 5. Germline CDR1 GTSNPN, CDR2 SVGIG (reference sequence). The CDR3 region is CASRLAGGSGELFF. CDR3 DNA sequence: TGTGCCTCTAGACTAGCGGGGGGATCCGGGGAGCTGTTTTTT.

The chain links TRBV29-1 to TRBJ1-1, with a weak D call TRBD1 (5 bases). From germline, CDR1 is SQVTM and CDR2 ANQGSEA. The CDR3 covers 14 residues. Trimming stripped 4 bases from V and 2 bases from J, with 14 bases between. The CDR3 DNA is TGCAGCGTTGTAAAGCAGGGTCTCAACACTGAAGCTTTCTTT. Its translation is CSVVKQGLNTEAFF.

The chain recombines TRBV11-3 with TRBJ2-3, with TRBD2 matching 8 bases. The CDR3 spans 13 residues. V shed 6 bases, J shed 3 bases, and the junction held 2 bases outside the gene matches. Germline V CDR1 and CDR2: SGHNT, YENEEA. This CDR3 reads CASRPSGTDTQYF. CDR3 bases: TGTGCCAGCAGGCCTAGCGGGACAGATACGCAGTATTTT.

J is TRBJ1-1 and V is TRBV6-1; D gene unclear. The CDR3 sequence is 13 residues long. Between the trimmed V and J ends, which lost 8 bases and 4 bases, there was a span of 14 bases. Germline V lookup: CDR1 MNHNS, CDR2 SASEGT. CDR3 amino acids: CASPVGYGTEAFF. The CDR3 region has the DNA TGTGCCAGCCCAGTTGGGTACGGCACTGAAGCTTTCTTT.

V and J are TRBV7-2 and TRBJ2-1; the D gene is possibly TRBD2 (6 bases). Per the germline V gene, CDR1 is SGHTA and CDR2 is FQGNSA. V lost 6 bases, J lost 5 bases, and 14 bases lay in between. CDR3 size: 14 residues. Here the CDR3 DNA reads TGTGCCAGCAGTTCCCGGAGGGTCCACAATGAGCAGTTCTTC. It translates to CASSSRRVHNEQFF. The full variable domain, completed using reference TRBV7-2 and TRBJ2-1, is GAGVSQSPSNKVTEKGKDVELRCDPISGHTALYWYRQSLGQGLEFLIYFQGNSAPDKSGLPSDRFSAERTGGSVSTLTIQRTQQEDSAVYLCASSSRRVHNEQFFGPGTRLTVL.

This chain links TRBV5-1 with TRBJ2-3; the D call may be TRBD1 or TRBD2 (6 bases each). Germline V CDR1 and CDR2: SGHRS, YFSETQ. This CDR3 comprises 15 residues. V lost 3 bases and J lost 0, with 11 bases in between. In DNA, the CDR3 is TGCGCCAGCAGCTCACGGGGGCAGAGCACAGATACGCAGTATTTT. As protein: CASSSRGQSTDTQYF.

The chain employs TRBV5-1 and TRBJ1-2; 8 bases align to TRBD1. Unmatched junction bases numbered 6, after V lost 4 bases and J lost 4 bases. Germline V gene data show CDR1 as SGHRS and CDR2 as YFSETQ. The CDR3 totals 14 residues. Here the CDR3 DNA reads TGCGCCAGCAGCAACTCAGGGGGCAGCTATGGCTACACCTTC. As protein: CASSNSGGSYGYTF.

The gene calls are TRBV30 and TRBJ1-1; maybe TRBD1 (5 bases). V gave up 6 bases and J gave up 5 bases, with 19 bases separating them. The CDR3 runs to 14 residues. The germline CDR1 and CDR2 sequences are GTSNPN and SVGIG (reference sequence). CDR3 coding DNA: TGTGCCTGTGGGGAGGGACTTGAGTTGACTGAAGCTTTCTTT. The encoded protein is CACGEGLELTEAFF.

The V call is TRBV19, the J call TRBJ1-1, with no clear D. Germline V gene data show CDR1 as LNHDA and CDR2 as SQIVND (reference sequence). V was clipped by 0 bases and J by 4 bases, with 12 bases between them. The CDR3 is made up of 15 amino acids. The CDR3 sequence is CASSIDVRRLTEAFF. As DNA, the CDR3 is TGTGCCAGTAGTATAGATGTCCGGAGACTCACTGAAGCTTTCTTT.

This clone was counted a few times. This chain links TRBV13 with TRBJ1-2; 7 nucleotides align to TRBD1. The CDR3 covers 13 residues. Germline CDR1 is PRHDT and CDR2 is FYEKMQ (reference sequence). V was clipped by 3 bases and J by 7 bases; unmatched bases: 5. CDR3 nucleotide sequence: TGTGCCAGCAGCTTTGGGACAGATGGTGGCTACACCTTC. It translates to CASSFGTDGGYTF. The variable domain in full, completed from reference TRBV13 and TRBJ1-2, reads AAGVIQSPRHLIKEKRETATLKCYPIPRHDTVYWYQQGPGQDPQFLISFYEKMQSDKGSIPDRFSAQQFSDYHSELNMSSLELGDSALYFCASSFGTDGGYTFGSGTRLTVV.

The chain uses TRBV7-9 and TRBJ2-5; D could derive from TRBD1 or TRBD2 (5 bases each). The J call may be mistaken, given a closer DNA end match to TRBJ2-7. This CDR3 has 13 residues. Germline assignment: CDR1 SEHNR and CDR2 FQNEAQ (reference sequence). CDR3 in DNA: TGTGCCAGCAGCCCACGAGGGGACGACGAGCAGTACTTC. Translated: CASSPRGDDEQYF.

The chain combines TRBV6-1 with TRBJ2-2; 9 nucleotides align to TRBD1. The junction had 10 bases not matched to a gene; V was cut back by 3 bases and J by 5 bases. This CDR3 spans 17 amino acids. Germline values: CDR1 MNHNS, CDR2 SASEGT. The CDR3 coding sequence is TGTGCCAGCAGTGAGGGATCCGGGACAGGGACGACCGGGGAGCTGTTTTTT. Its protein is CASSEGSGTGTTGELFF.

The rearrangement joins TRBV6-6 to TRBJ2-7; 9 positions agree with TRBD1. The CDR3 is 13 residues long. V lost 5 bases, J lost 9 bases, and 8 bases stayed unmatched. Germline lookup yields CDR1 MNHNY and CDR2 SVGAGI (reference sequence). Here the CDR3 DNA reads TGTGCCAGCAGTGATCCGGGACAGGGCCCGCAGTACTTC. It codes for CASSDPGQGPQYF.

The chain joins TRBV5-4 to TRBJ1-2, with TRBD1 identical over 9 bases. Per the germline V gene, CDR1 is SGHNT and CDR2 is YYREEE (reference sequence). CDR3 length: 17 amino acids. The trim removed 4 bases at V and 4 bases at J, leaving 14 bases unmatched. The CDR3 nucleotides are TGTGCCAGCAGCATGGGACAGGGAGCCAATCCACCCTATGGCTACACCTTC. This gives the protein CASSMGQGANPPYGYTF. Full variable domain (rest looked up from reference TRBV5-4 and TRBJ1-2): ETGVTQSPTHLIKTRGQQVTLRCSSQSGHNTVSWYQQALGQGPQFIFQYYREEENGRGNFPPRFSGLQFPNYSSELNVNALELDDSALYLCASSMGQGANPPYGYTFGSGTRLTVV.

J is TRBJ1-2 and V is TRBV14; no definite D call. The length of the CDR3 is 12 residues. Trimming pared 1 base from V and 3 bases from J, leaving 3 bases between. The germline gives CDR1 SGHDN, CDR2 FVKESK. The CDR3 region is CASSQAYYGYTF. CDR3 DNA: TGTGCCAGCAGCCAAGCTTACTATGGCTACACCTTC.

The rearrangement links TRBV5-1 to TRBJ2-2; 7 nucleotides align to TRBD1. Germline V gene sequence: CDR1 SGHRS, CDR2 YFSETQ. Trimming at V came to 4 bases and at J to 4 bases, leaving 4 bases not matched to a gene. This CDR3 comprises 14 residues. The chain's CDR3 is CASSQGQTTGELFF. CDR3 nucleotide sequence: TGCGCCAGCAGCCAGGGACAGACCACCGGGGAGCTGTTTTTT.

This rearrangement joins TRBV5-1 to TRBJ2-7, with 9 bases identical to TRBD1. With V trimmed by 4 bases and J by 6 bases, 8 bases remained unmatched. The CDR3 is 14 residues long. The germline V gene has CDR1 SGHRS and CDR2 YFSETQ. CDR3 coding DNA: TGCGCCAGCAGCCTCCCGGGACAGGGCGTCGAGCAGTACTTC. Protein product: CASSLPGQGVEQYF. Variable domain in full (rest from reference TRBV5-1 and TRBJ2-7): KAGVTQTPRYLIKTRGQQVTLSCSPISGHRSVSWYQQTPGQGLQFLFEYFSETQRNKGNFPGRFSGRQFSNSRSEMNVSTLELGDSALYLCASSLPGQGVEQYFGPGTRLTVT.

This clone has a handful of counts. The chain joins TRBV6-1 to TRBJ2-7, with D uncertain. Trimming shortened V by 4 bases and J by 1 base, and 11 bases separated the two germline ends. Germline CDR1 reads MNHNS; CDR2 reads SASEGT. This CDR3 spans 14 amino acids. The CDR3 DNA follows: TGTGCCAGCAGTGGCCGAGGCGGATCCTACGAGCAGTACTTC. The encoded protein is CASSGRGGSYEQYF.

This clone showed up just a few times. The chain joins TRBV2 to TRBJ1-4, with TRBD1 matching over 8 bases. Germline V CDR1 and CDR2: SNHLY, FYNNEI. J was trimmed by 7 bases and V by 6 bases; bases with no gene match: 4. CDR3 length: 13 amino acids. CDR3 sequence: CASRLDRGEKLFF. As DNA, the CDR3 is TGTGCCAGCAGACTCGACAGGGGTGAAAAACTGTTTTTT.

The rearrangement links TRBV19 to TRBJ2-3; 7 bases are shared with TRBD2. There are 14 residues in the CDR3. The germline gives CDR1 LNHDA, CDR2 SQIVND (reference sequence). V lost 6 bases, J lost 1 base, and 4 bases stayed unmatched. The CDR3 sequence is CASRNRGGTDTQYF. Here the CDR3 DNA reads TGTGCCAGTAGGAATCGGGGGGGCACAGATACGCAGTATTTT.

This rearrangement joins TRBV7-9 to TRBJ2-1; TRBD1 is a possible D gene (6 bases). This CDR3 comprises 12 residues. V was pared by 4 bases and J by 6 bases, with 7 bases between. The germline V gene has CDR1 SEHNR and CDR2 FQNEAQ (reference sequence). The CDR3: CASSSGVNEQFF. CDR3 bases: TGTGCCAGCAGCTCAGGGGTCAATGAGCAGTTCTTC.

The V gene is TRBV4-1, the J gene TRBJ2-7, with D possibly matching TRBD2 (6 bases). The CDR3 is made up of 13 amino acids. The ends were cut back, 1 base at V and 4 bases at J, with 8 bases in the middle. Germline V CDR1 and CDR2: MGHRA, YSYEKL. The DNA for the CDR3 is TGCGCCAGCAGCCAAGGACTAGAATACGAGCAGTACTTC. This translates into CASSQGLEYEQYF.